This T cell receptor beta chain came from a study of technical replicates of blood from several donors. Clones were sequenced by immunoSEQ multiplex PCR, and TCRdb holds only the in-frame ones, with some missing. The sample comprises 100,000 or so clones, less than 96% of which are singletons, and approximately 0.37% rests with the top ten. Sequenced material: T cells isolated from PBMCs. The TCR sequence derives from a human donor in good health.

In nucleotides, the CDR3 is TGTGCCAGCAGTTTACCGGCGGGGGGCTACACCTTC. Translating gives CASSLPAGGYTF. The chain recombines TRBV28 with TRBJ1-2; D remains ambiguous. This CDR3 spans 12 amino acids. Germline CDR1 is MDHEN and CDR2 is SYDVKM. The V end was cut by 2 bases, the J end by 8 bases, with 9 bases between.